These T cell receptor beta chains were read from a single sample in a study of technical replicates of blood from a handful of donors. TCRdb's table, derived via immunoSEQ multiplex PCR, lists solely in-frame clones and lacks some. This repertoire shows tens of thousands of clones, about 97% found once; its top ten account for 0.31%. Source material: T cells isolated from PBMCs. These receptors all stem from a human donor in good health. The CDR3 runs from the conserved cysteine through the conserved F or W. D genes are given only for firm matches. Clone size, where shown, is once, few, many, or a class for clones that have expanded.

>TRBD2|TRBV29-1|TRBJ2-5|-
CSVDAGVEETQYF
TGCAGCGTTGACGCGGGAGTTGAAGAGACCCAGTACTTC
>-|TRBV2|TRBJ1-1|-
CASSAGTGNTEAFF
TGTGCCAGCAGCGCCGGCACAGGGAACACTGAAGCTTTCTTT
>TRBD2|TRBV10-3|TRBJ2-3|-
CAIGAGGRVNTQYF
TGTGCCATCGGGGCGGGAGGTAGGGTAAATACGCAGTATTTT
>TRBD2|TRBV6-5|TRBJ2-3|-
CASSYGLDTQYF
TGTGCCAGCAGTTACGGACTAGACACGCAGTATTTT
>TRBD1|TRBV5-4|TRBJ1-2|-
CASSLMGQGNYGYTF
TGTGCCAGCAGCTTGATGGGACAGGGGAACTATGGCTACACCTTC
>-|TRBV9|TRBJ1-4|few
CASSAAGRREKLFF
TGTGCCAGCAGCGCCGCAGGGCGGCGAGAAAAACTGTTTTTT
>-|TRBV30|TRBJ2-1|-
CAWRSSPISYNEQFF
TGTGCCTGGAGGAGCTCGCCGATTTCCTACAATGAGCAGTTCTTC
>-|TRBV14|TRBJ2-1|-
CASSRLGHDYEQFF
TGTGCCAGCAGCCGATTGGGGCATGATTATGAGCAGTTCTTC
>TRBD2|TRBV5-1|TRBJ2-3|-
CASSFSGGGTDTQYF
TGCGCCAGCAGCTTTTCGGGAGGAGGCACAGATACGCAGTATTTT
>-|TRBV5-1|TRBJ2-1|-
CASSLGTPLQQQFF
TGCGCCAGCAGCTTGGGGACTCCCCTTCAGCAGCAGTTCTTC
>-|TRBV13|TRBJ2-1|-
CASSFLLFDYPSSGEQFF
TGTGCCAGCAGCTTCCTGCTGTTTGACTACCCGTCCTCTGGGGAGCAGTTCTTC
>TRBD2|TRBV5-5|TRBJ2-5|-
CASSSGTSGRKGETQYF
TGTGCCAGCAGTTCCGGGACTAGCGGGAGAAAGGGAGAGACCCAGTACTTC
>TRBD2|TRBV10-3|TRBJ2-1|-
CAISESGGGEQFF
TGTGCCATCAGTGAGTCGGGCGGGGGTGAGCAGTTCTTC
>TRBD2|TRBV5-1|TRBJ2-5|-
CASSFSGQEETQYF
TGCGCCAGCAGCTTTAGCGGGCAGGAAGAGACCCAGTACTTC
>TRBD1|TRBV27|TRBJ2-1|-
CASSFGYRDRQFF
TGTGCCAGCAGTTTCGGATACCGGGACAGGCAGTTCTTC
>TRBD2|TRBV4-1|TRBJ2-7|-
CASSQAPSGSSSYEQYF
TGCGCCAGCAGCCAAGCCCCGAGCGGGAGTAGCTCCTACGAGCAGTACTTC
>TRBD1|TRBV5-4|TRBJ1-2|-
CASSRQGEFGGYTF
TGTGCCAGCAGCCGACAGGGGGAATTCGGTGGCTACACCTTC
>-|TRBV2|TRBJ1-5|once
CASLLEGIGPQHF
TGTGCCAGCCTTTTGGAGGGCATTGGGCCCCAGCATTTT
>-|TRBV7-8|TRBJ2-1|once
CASSLRRELRNEQFF
TGTGCCAGCAGCTTACGACGGGAGCTTAGAAATGAGCAGTTCTTC
>-|TRBV6-4|TRBJ1-2|-
CASSQDSFYGYTF
TGTGCCAGCAGTCAGGACAGCTTCTATGGCTACACCTTC
>-|TRBV28|TRBJ2-3|once
CASSFSETSPTDTQYF
TGTGCCAGCAGTTTTTCAGAAACTAGCCCAACAGATACGCAGTATTTT
>TRBD1|TRBV10-3|TRBJ1-5|-
CAASTGGQPQHF
TGTGCCGCATCAACAGGGGGTCAGCCCCAGCATTTT
>-|TRBV6-5|TRBJ2-5|-
CASGSVRETQYF
TGTGCCAGCGGTAGCGTACGAGAGACCCAGTACTTC
>-|TRBV2|TRBJ2-5|-
CASMTELQETQYF
TGTGCCAGCATGACAGAGCTCCAAGAGACCCAGTACTTC
>TRBD1|TRBV6-5|TRBJ1-1|-
CASLDRGRPRSEAFF
TGTGCCAGCCTAGACAGGGGGCGACCCAGGTCTGAAGCTTTCTTT
>TRBD1|TRBV28|TRBJ1-5|-
CASRETGEGQPQHF
TGTGCCAGCAGGGAAACAGGGGAAGGCCAGCCCCAGCATTTT
>-|TRBV19|TRBJ1-1|once
CASSDRLNTEAFF
TGTGCCAGTTCAGACAGGCTGAACACTGAAGCTTTCTTT
>TRBD1|TRBV16|TRBJ1-1|-
CASSHQGTVEAFF
TGTGCCAGCAGCCATCAGGGGACAGTTGAAGCTTTCTTT
>-|TRBV19|TRBJ1-2|-
CASSMDPGVSGYTF
TGTGCCAGTAGTATGGATCCGGGGGTAAGCGGCTACACCTTC
>-|TRBV9|TRBJ2-7|-
CASSVAGTTEVQYF
TGTGCCAGCAGCGTAGCAGGGACAACGGAGGTGCAGTACTTC
>-|TRBV27|TRBJ2-2|-
CASNQDSNTGELFF
TGTGCCAGCAACCAAGACAGTAACACCGGGGAGCTGTTTTTT
>-|TRBV19|TRBJ2-7|-
CASSPTRVNEQYF
TGTGCCAGTAGCCCCACTAGAGTCAACGAGCAGTACTTC
>TRBD1|TRBV19|TRBJ2-7|-
CASRDRGLYEQYF
TGTGCCAGCCGGGACAGGGGACTCTACGAGCAGTACTTC
>TRBD2|TRBV7-9|TRBJ2-7|-
CASSFNGGGTYEQYF
TGTGCCAGCAGCTTTAACGGCGGGGGAACCTACGAGCAGTACTTC
>-|TRBV10-1|TRBJ2-1|-
CASSGGGLPYNEQFF
TGCGCCAGCAGTGGGGGGGGGCTCCCCTACAATGAGCAGTTCTTC
>TRBD1|TRBV29-1|TRBJ1-3|-
CSGGTGRTIYF
TGCAGCGGCGGGACAGGGAGAACCATATATTTT
>-|TRBV6-5|TRBJ1-2|-
CASSPDSANYGYTF
TGTGCCAGCAGCCCGGACAGTGCTAACTATGGCTACACCTTC